The next 14 T cell receptor beta chains were all read from a single sample in a study of immune characterization of retroperitoneal liposarcoma. TCRdb recomputed calls from the PCR reads with MiXCR, one row per CDR3 protein. This table holds roughly 10,000 distinct CDR3 sequences, 28% found once. Sequenced input: tumor tissue. All receptors come from a male donor with retroperitoneal liposarcoma.

By frequency in the sample, this clonotype is medium-sized (0.01 to 0.1%). This rearrangement joins TRBV6-1 to TRBJ2-1, with D unclear. Germline V CDR1 and CDR2: MNHNS, SASEGT. Trimming shortened V by 3 bases and J by 10 bases, and 19 bases separated the two germline ends. This CDR3 contains 15 residues. CDR3 in DNA: TGTGCCAGCAGTGACGGACCGCCTGGCCTCTACGAGCAGTTCTTC. This translates into CASSDGPPGLYEQFF.

By sample fraction, this clonotype is medium-sized (0.01 to 0.1%). The chain joins TRBV6-1 to TRBJ2-1; the D gene could be TRBD1 or TRBD2 (5 bases each). The germline V gene has CDR1 MNHNS and CDR2 SASEGT. CDR3 length equals 14 residues. V was cut by 4 bases and J by 10 bases, with 17 bases left in between. CDR3 region: CASSVGEFSYEQFF. The CDR3 coding sequence is TGTGCCAGCAGTGTAGGGGAGTTCTCCTACGAGCAGTTCTTC.

This clonotype was recorded at least ten times. V is TRBV6-1 and J is TRBJ2-1, with 9 bases that match TRBD1. The DNA end is a closer match to TRBJ2-7, so the J assignment may be wrong. The V gene's germline CDR1 is MNHNS and CDR2 SASEGT. The CDR3 runs 14 residues. CDR3 amino acids: CASSVRDRVYEQYF. The CDR3 coding sequence is TGTGCCAGCAGTGTAAGGGACAGGGTCTACGAGCAGTACTTC.

This clonotype showed up just a few times. Germline and junction disagree at one end, which may indicate a read error. The chain recombines TRBV5-3 with TRBJ2-3; 9 nucleotides align to TRBD2. TRBV5-3 is classed as an ORF, of uncertain function. This CDR3 spans 17 amino acids. The CDR3 nucleotides are TGTGCCAGCAGCTTGGTTAGCGGGGGCACGGGTACAGATACGCAGTATTTT. It encodes CASSLVSGGTGTDTQYF.

Judged by abundance, this clonotype is medium-sized. The genes are TRBV6-1 and TRBJ2-1; 9 nucleotides agree with TRBD2. The CDR3 is made up of 15 amino acids. Per germline, CDR1 MNHNS and CDR2 SASEGT. With V trimmed by 2 bases and J by 10 bases, 9 bases remained unmatched. The CDR3 nucleotides read TGTGCCAGCAGTGAATTTAGCGGGAGCTCCTACGAGCAGTTCTTC. This codes for CASSEFSGSSYEQFF.

In this sample, this clonotype turned up many times. The chain joins TRBV6-1 to TRBJ1-1, with TRBD1 identical over 7 bases. CDR1 and CDR2 from the germline V gene are MNHNS and SASEGT. Trimming cost V 6 bases and J 1 base; bases outside gene matches: 8. The CDR3 is made up of 15 amino acids. For the CDR3, the DNA is TGTGCCAGCAGCAACAGGGGTTCGGCGAACACTGAAGCTTTCTTT. This encodes CASSNRGSANTEAFF.

The chain joins TRBV6-1 to TRBJ2-1; tentatively, D is TRBD2 (6 bases). TRBJ2-7 explains the end of the DNA better; the J call may be wrong. CDR1 and CDR2 from the germline V gene are MNHNS and SASEGT. This CDR3 spans 14 amino acids. In DNA form, the CDR3 reads TGTGCCAGCAGTAGGGGCGGACTAATCTACGAGCAGTACTTC. It encodes CASSRGGLIYEQYF.

This clonotype was found many times. V usage is TRBV6-6 and J usage is TRBJ2-1, with TRBD2 matching 7 bases. Trimming cost V 8 bases and J 10 bases; bases outside gene matches: 14. CDR3 length equals 14 residues. CDR1 is MNHNY, CDR2 SVGAGI, per germline (reference sequence). The DNA for the CDR3 is TGTGCCAGCGCTGGTGGGGCGGGAGTTCAGGAGCAGTTCTTC. Residues: CASAGGAGVQEQFF.

In its sample, this clonotype was seen many times. The chain has TRBV6-1 and TRBJ2-2; TRBD2 matches at 7 bases. CDR3 size: 12 residues. The germline V gene has CDR1 MNHNS and CDR2 SASEGT. J gave up 7 bases and V 5 bases, and 1 base lay outside the gene matches. In nucleotides, the CDR3 is TGTGCCAGCAGTATAGCGGGCGGGGAGCTGTTTTTT. It yields the protein CASSIAGGELFF.

This clonotype was seen many times. The V gene is TRBV6-1, the J gene TRBJ2-1, with TRBD2 as a possible D gene (5 bases). CDR1 and CDR2 (germline): MNHNS, SASEGT. The V end was cut by 6 bases, the J end by 2 bases, with 17 bases between. CDR3 length equals 16 residues. As DNA, the CDR3 is TGTGCCAGCAGCTCCCTCGGGATAGAGACCTACAATGAGCAGTTCTTC. Its translation is CASSSLGIETYNEQFF.

CDR3 region: CASSSAGLAVYEQFF. The DNA of the CDR3 is TGTGCCAGCAGCTCCGCGGGACTAGCGGTCTACGAGCAGTTCTTC. This rearrangement joins TRBV28 to TRBJ2-5; 11 nucleotides match TRBD2. TRBJ2-1 explains the end of the DNA better; the J call may be wrong. This CDR3 has 15 residues. Germline assignment: CDR1 MDHEN and CDR2 SYDVKM.

Here the CDR3 reads CASSLNQGQETQFF. CDR3 nucleotide sequence: TGTGCCAGCAGTCTAAACCAGGGTCAAGAGACCCAGTTCTTC. This chain links TRBV12-3 or TRBV12-4 with TRBJ2-1; D may be TRBD1 (5 bases). The V end was cut by 5 bases, the J end by 13 bases, with 21 bases between. The CDR3 is 14 residues long.

J is TRBJ2-3 and V is TRBV6-1, with 13 bases lining up with TRBD2. This CDR3 has 16 residues. Germline CDR1 is MNHNS and CDR2 is SASEGT. Unmatched junction bases numbered 10, after V lost 5 bases and J lost 8 bases. Here the CDR3 reads CASSYHRTSGGLTQYF. In DNA form, the CDR3 reads TGTGCCAGCAGTTACCATCGGACTAGCGGGGGACTTACGCAGTATTTT.

A note on this clonotype: The junction shows a germline mismatch at one end, possibly a read error. V is TRBV11-3 and J is TRBJ2-1; D perhaps matches TRBD2 (5 bases). This CDR3 comprises 13 residues. CDR1 and CDR2 (germline): SGHNT, YENEEA. CDR3 residues: CASSTASGGDSYF. The CDR3 DNA is TGTGCCAGCAGCACAGCCTCCGGAGGCGATTCGTACTTC.